This T cell receptor (beta chain) was recorded in a study of shared clonotypes between healthy human individuals. Findings and caveats of the study: When compared with the clonotypes that were shared by all four sorted-subset donors, the non-shared clonotypes turned out to have lower generation probabilities.

In the case of this clone: Its target is unknown.

The authors split each subset's genomic DNA evenly across several immunoSEQ plates. Original handling: Junction-only immunoSEQ sequences carried no quality scores, so filtering differed. Here immunoSEQ multiplex PCR was the method, and the copy in TCRdb shows in-frame clones only, minus some. That table furnishes V, J and clone size, whereas the DNA furnished D and trimming. The data hold roughly 810,000 clones, with approximately 96% observed a single time. The naive CD8 population came from CD45RO-negative cells selected for CCR7, without terminally differentiated effector memory CD45RA+ cells. All donors qualified as healthy HIV-negative adults and had experienced no recent acute infections or vaccinations. CDR1 and CDR2 from the germline V gene are SGHTA and FQGTGA. This CDR3 contains 12 residues. V was clipped by 6 bases and J by 6 bases, with 12 bases between them.

The source material was naive CD8+ T cells sorted from blood. The chain employs TRBV7-3 and TRBJ2-7, with D possibly matching TRBD2 (6 bases). The receptor was isolated from a man aged 30-40 years in good health. CDR3 protein: CASSPGSVEQYF. The CDR3 coding sequence is TGTGCCAGCAGTCCCGGGAGTGTCGAGCAGTACTTC. The full variable domain, its missing parts supplied by reference TRBV7-3 and TRBJ2-7, is GAGVSQTPSNKVTEKGKYVELRCDPISGHTALYWYRQSLGQGPEFLIYFQGTGAADDSGLPNDRFFAVRPEGSVSTLKIQRTERGDSAVYLCASSPGSVEQYFGPGTRLTVT.